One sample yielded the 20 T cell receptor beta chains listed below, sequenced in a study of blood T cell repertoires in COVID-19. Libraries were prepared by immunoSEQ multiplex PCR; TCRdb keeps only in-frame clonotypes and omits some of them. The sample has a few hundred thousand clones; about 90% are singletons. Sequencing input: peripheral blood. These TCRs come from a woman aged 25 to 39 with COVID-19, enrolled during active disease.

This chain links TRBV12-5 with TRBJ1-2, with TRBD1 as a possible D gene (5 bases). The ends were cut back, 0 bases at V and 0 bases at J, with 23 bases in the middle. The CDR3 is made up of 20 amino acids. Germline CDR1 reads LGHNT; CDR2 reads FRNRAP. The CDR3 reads CASGLVPKEGIIQSNYGYTF. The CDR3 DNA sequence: TGTGCTAGTGGTTTGGTACCTAAGGAGGGGATTATTCAGTCTAACTATGGCTACACCTTC.

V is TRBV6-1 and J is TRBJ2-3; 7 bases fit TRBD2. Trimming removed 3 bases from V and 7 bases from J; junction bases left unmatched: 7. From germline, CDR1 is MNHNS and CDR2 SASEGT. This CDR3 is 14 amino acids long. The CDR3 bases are TGTGCCAGCAGTGAGCTGAGCGGGGACCATACGCAGTATTTT. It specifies CASSELSGDHTQYF.

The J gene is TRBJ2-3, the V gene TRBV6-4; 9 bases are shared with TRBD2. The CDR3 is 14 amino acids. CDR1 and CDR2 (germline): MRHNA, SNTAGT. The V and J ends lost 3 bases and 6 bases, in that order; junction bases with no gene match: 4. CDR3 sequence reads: CASSERGGHDTQYF. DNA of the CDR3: TGTGCCAGCAGTGAGCGGGGGGGCCACGATACGCAGTATTTT.

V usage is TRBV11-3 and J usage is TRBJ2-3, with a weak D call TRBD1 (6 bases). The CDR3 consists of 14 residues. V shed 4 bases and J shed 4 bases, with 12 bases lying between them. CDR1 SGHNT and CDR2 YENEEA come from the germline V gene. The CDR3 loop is CASSSWTDSDTQYF. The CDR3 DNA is TGTGCCAGCAGCTCTTGGACAGACTCAGATACGCAGTATTTT.

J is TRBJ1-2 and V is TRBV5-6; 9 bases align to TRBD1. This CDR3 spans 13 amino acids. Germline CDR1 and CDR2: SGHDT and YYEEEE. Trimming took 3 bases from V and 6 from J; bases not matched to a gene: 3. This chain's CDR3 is CASSWDRVHGYTF. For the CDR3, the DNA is TGTGCCAGCAGCTGGGACAGGGTCCATGGCTACACCTTC.

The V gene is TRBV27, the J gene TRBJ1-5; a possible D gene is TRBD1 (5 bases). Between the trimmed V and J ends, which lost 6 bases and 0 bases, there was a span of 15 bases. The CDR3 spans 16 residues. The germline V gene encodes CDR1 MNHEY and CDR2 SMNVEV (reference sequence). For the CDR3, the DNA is TGTGCCAGCAGCCAAGGGACGGGGGGTAGCAATCAGCCCCAGCATTTT. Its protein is CASSQGTGGSNQPQHF.

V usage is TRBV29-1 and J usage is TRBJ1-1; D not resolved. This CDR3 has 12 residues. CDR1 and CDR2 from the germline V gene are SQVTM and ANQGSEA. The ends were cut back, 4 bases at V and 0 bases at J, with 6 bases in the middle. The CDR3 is CSVGAMNTEAFF. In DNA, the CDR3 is TGCAGCGTTGGAGCCATGAACACTGAAGCTTTCTTT. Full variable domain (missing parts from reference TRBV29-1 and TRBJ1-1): SAVISQKPSRDICQRGTSLTIQCQVDSQVTMMFWYRQQPGQSLTLIATANQGSEATYESGFVIDKFPISRPNLTFSTLTVSNMSPEDSSIYLCSVGAMNTEAFFGQGTRLTVV.

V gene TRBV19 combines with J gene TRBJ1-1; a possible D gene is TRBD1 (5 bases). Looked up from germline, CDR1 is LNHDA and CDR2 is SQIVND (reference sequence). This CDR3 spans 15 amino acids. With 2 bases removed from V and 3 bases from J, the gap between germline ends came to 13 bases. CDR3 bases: TGTGCCAGTAGTATAATCGGGCAGGGCCACACTGAAGCTTTCTTT. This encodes CASSIIGQGHTEAFF. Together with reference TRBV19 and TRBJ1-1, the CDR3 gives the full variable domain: DGGITQSPKYLFRKEGQNVTLSCEQNLNHDAMYWYRQDPGQGLRLIYYSQIVNDFQKGDIAEGYSVSREKKESFPLTVTSAQKNPTAFYLCASSIIGQGHTEAFFGQGTRLTVV.

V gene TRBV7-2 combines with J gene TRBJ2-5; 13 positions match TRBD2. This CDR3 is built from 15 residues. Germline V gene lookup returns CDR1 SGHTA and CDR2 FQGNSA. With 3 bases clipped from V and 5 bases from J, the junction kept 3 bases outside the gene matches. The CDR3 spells CASSFRLAGGETQYF. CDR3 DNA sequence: TGTGCCAGCAGCTTCAGACTAGCGGGGGGTGAGACCCAGTACTTC.

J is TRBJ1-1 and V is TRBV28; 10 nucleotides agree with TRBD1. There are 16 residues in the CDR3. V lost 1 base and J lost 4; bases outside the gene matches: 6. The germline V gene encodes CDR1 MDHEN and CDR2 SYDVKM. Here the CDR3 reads CASSLFGTGVGTEAFF. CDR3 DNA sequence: TGTGCCAGCAGTTTATTCGGGACAGGGGTAGGCACTGAAGCTTTCTTT.

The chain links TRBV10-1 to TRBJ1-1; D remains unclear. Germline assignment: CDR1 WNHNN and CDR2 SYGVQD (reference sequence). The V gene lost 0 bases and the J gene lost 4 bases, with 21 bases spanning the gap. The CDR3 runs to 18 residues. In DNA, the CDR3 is TGCGCCAGCAGTGAGTCGAATTCAGCCGCCCGGGTGGGCACTGAAGCTTTCTTT. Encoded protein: CASSESNSAARVGTEAFF.

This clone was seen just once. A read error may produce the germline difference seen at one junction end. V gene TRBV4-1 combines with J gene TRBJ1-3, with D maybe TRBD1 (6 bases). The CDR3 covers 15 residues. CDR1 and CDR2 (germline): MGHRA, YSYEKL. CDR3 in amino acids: CASSSGRGTGNTIYF. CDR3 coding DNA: TGCGCCAGCAGCTCGGGGAGGGGGACTGGGAACACCATATATTTT.

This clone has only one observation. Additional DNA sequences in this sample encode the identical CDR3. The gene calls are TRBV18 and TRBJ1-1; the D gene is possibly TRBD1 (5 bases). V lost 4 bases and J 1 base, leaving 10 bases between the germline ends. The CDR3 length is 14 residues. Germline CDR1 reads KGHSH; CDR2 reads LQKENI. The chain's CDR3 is CASSLQGGNTEAFF. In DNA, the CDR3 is TGTGCCAGCTCACTTCAGGGCGGGAACACTGAAGCTTTCTTT.

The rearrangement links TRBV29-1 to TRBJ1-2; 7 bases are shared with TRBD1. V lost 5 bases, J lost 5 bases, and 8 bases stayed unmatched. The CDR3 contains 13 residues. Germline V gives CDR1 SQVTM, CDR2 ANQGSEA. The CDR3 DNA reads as TGCAGCGTTCATGTAAGGGGGCCGTATGGCTACACCTTC. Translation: CSVHVRGPYGYTF.

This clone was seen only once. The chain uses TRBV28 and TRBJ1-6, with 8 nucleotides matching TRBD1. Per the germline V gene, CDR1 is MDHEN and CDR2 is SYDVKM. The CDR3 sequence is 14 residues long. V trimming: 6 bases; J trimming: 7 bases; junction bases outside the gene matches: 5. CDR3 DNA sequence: TGTGCCAGCAGATTTGACAGGGGAAATTCACCCCTCCACTTT. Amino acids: CASRFDRGNSPLHF.

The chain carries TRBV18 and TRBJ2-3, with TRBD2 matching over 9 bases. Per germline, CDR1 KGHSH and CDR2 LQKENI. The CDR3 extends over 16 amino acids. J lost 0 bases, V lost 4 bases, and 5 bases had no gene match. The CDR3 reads CASSLDTSGSTDTQYF. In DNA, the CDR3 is TGTGCCAGCTCACTGGATACTAGCGGGAGCACAGATACGCAGTATTTT.

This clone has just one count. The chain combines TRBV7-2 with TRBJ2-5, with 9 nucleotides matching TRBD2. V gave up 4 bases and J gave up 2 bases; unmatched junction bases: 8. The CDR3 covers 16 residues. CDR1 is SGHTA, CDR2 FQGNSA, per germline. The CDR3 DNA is TGTGCCAGCAGCTGGAATAGCGGGGGTATTCAAGAGACCCAGTACTTC. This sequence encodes CASSWNSGGIQETQYF.

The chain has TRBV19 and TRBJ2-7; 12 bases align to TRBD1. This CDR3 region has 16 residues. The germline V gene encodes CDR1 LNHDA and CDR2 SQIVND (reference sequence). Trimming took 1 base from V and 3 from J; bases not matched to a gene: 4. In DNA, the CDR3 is TGTGCCAGTAGTATAGGGGACAGGGGGCGCTTCTACGAGCAGTACTTC. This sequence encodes CASSIGDRGRFYEQYF.

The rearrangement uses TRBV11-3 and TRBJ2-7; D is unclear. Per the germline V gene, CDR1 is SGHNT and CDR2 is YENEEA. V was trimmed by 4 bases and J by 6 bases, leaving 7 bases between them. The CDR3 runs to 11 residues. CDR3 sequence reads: CASSSVSEQYF. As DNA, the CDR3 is TGTGCCAGCAGCTCAGTTTCCGAGCAGTACTTC.

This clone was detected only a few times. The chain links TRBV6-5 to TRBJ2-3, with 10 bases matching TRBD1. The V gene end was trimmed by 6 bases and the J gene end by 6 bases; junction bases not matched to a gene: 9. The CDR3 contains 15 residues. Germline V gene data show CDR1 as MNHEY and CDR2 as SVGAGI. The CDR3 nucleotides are TGTGCCAGCAGAAGCGGGACAGGGGATATCGATACGCAGTATTTT. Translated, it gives CASRSGTGDIDTQYF.